The sequence of this TCR beta chain was determined in a study of T cell responses to AZD1222 COVID-19 vaccine. In its sample, this clone was seen once. The data were produced by immunoSEQ multiplex PCR, yet TCRdb's version contains in-frame clones alone and is incomplete. The data show 85,000 to 110,000 clones, approximately 88% seen once. The sample was peripheral blood, taken on day 0 of AZD1222 vaccination. The sequence derives from an adult in good health.

CDR3 coding DNA: TGTGCCAGCAGCTTAGCCCTAGCCAAATCCACCTACGAGCAGTACTTC. This encodes CASSLALAKSTYEQYF. V gene TRBV7-2 combines with J gene TRBJ2-7, with D maybe TRBD2 (5 bases). The CDR3 has 16 amino acids. From germline, CDR1 is SGHTA and CDR2 FQGNSA. The V gene lost 0 bases and the J gene lost 2 bases, with 14 bases spanning the gap.